What follows are 8 T cell receptor beta chains derived from one specimen sequenced in a study of shared clonotypes between healthy human individuals (dated by TCRdb to the early 2020s). For the CD8 naive samples, CD45RO-negative cells were positively selected for CCR7, yielding a CD45RA+CCR7+ population from which TemRA cells were excluded. Library generation was performed with the immunoSEQ multiplex PCR assay. The table comes from immuneACCESS by way of TCRdb, which keeps in-frame sequences with V and J called. Part of the clones is missing from these tables; in studies checked, under half for an unresolved V gene and the rest for unknown reasons. The sample table holds around 610,000 clones, of which approximately 96% were seen once. The leading ten clones occupy 0.11% of the sample. Sequencing input: naive CD8+ T cells sorted from blood. The sample's cell subset or site label, in plain terms: CD45RA+CCR7+. The receptors were gathered from a woman in her 30s in good health.

A word on this clone: The junction differs from germline at one of its ends, possibly a read error. The chain couples TRBV2 to TRBJ2-3, with 7 bases identical to TRBD1. CDR3 length: 13 residues. Germline V gives CDR1 SNHLY, CDR2 FYNNEI. CDR3 sequence (DNA): TGTGCCAGCAGCGAAGGGGGCTCAGATACGCAGTATTTT. It is translated as CASSEGGSDTQYF.

The chain combines TRBV28 with TRBJ1-1; 8 bases agree with TRBD1. V shed 1 base, J shed 5 bases, and the junction held 6 bases outside the gene matches. CDR3 length equals 15 residues. Germline V lookup: CDR1 MDHEN, CDR2 SYDVKM. The CDR3 region is CASSLSGGALTEAFF. The CDR3 bases are TGTGCCAGCAGTTTATCAGGGGGCGCATTGACTGAAGCTTTCTTT.

The rearrangement uses TRBV7-6 and TRBJ2-1, with TRBD1 matching 7 bases. The junction had 5 bases not matched to a gene; V was cut back by 0 bases and J by 9 bases. Germline values: CDR1 SGHVS, CDR2 FNYEAQ. This CDR3 is 14 amino acids long. This CDR3 is CASSLASPGGEQFF. DNA for the CDR3: TGTGCCAGCAGCTTAGCATCCCCAGGGGGTGAGCAGTTCTTC.

This chain uses TRBV7-8 with TRBJ2-3, with D perhaps TRBD1 (5 bases). This CDR3 has 16 amino acids. Germline CDR1 SGHVS, CDR2 FQNEAQ. Trimming left V 2 bases short and J 0 bases short, with 12 bases between. The CDR3 coding sequence is TGTGCCAGCAGCTTAAACAGGCTCACTAGCACAGATACGCAGTATTTT. Protein sequence: CASSLNRLTSTDTQYF. Complete variable domain (other parts from reference TRBV7-8 and TRBJ2-3): GAGVSQSPRYKVAKRGQDVALRCDPISGHVSLFWYQQALGQGPEFLTYFQNEAQLDKSGLPSDRFFAERPEGSVSTLKIQRTQQEDSAVYLCASSLNRLTSTDTQYFGPGTRLTVL.

The chain employs TRBV6-4 and TRBJ1-1; 7 nucleotides match TRBD1. Germline trimming cut 2 bases from V and 5 bases from J; bases unmatched to any gene: 8. The CDR3 runs to 15 residues. Germline V CDR1 and CDR2: MRHNA, SNTAGT. The CDR3 loop is CASSDPTTGLTEAFF. As DNA, the CDR3 is TGTGCCAGCAGTGACCCAACGACAGGGCTAACTGAAGCTTTCTTT.

The CDR3 protein is CASSLGQSVHEQYF. As DNA, the CDR3 is TGTGCCAGCAGTCTGGGACAGTCTGTCCACGAGCAGTACTTC. The rearrangement uses TRBV28 and TRBJ2-7; 7 nucleotides agree with TRBD1. In germline, CDR1 is MDHEN, CDR2 SYDVKM. V lost 5 bases and J lost 5; bases outside the gene matches: 9. The CDR3 totals 14 residues. Variable domain in full (rest from reference TRBV28 and TRBJ2-7): DVKVTQSSRYLVKRTGEKVFLECVQDMDHENMFWYRQDPGLGLRLIYFSYDVKMKEKGDIPEGYSVSREKKERFSLILESASTNQTSMYLCASSLGQSVHEQYFGPGTRLTVT.

On this clone: This CDR3 is also generated by other DNA sequences in the sample. This chain uses TRBV9 with TRBJ1-1; D unclear. Germline CDR1 reads SGDLS; CDR2 reads YYNGEE. The CDR3 runs to 13 residues. Deletions cut 4 bases from V and 0 bases from J, with 7 bases between. This chain's CDR3 is CASSSRLNTEAFF. In DNA, the CDR3 is TGTGCCAGCAGCTCCCGCCTGAACACTGAAGCTTTCTTT.

The chain has TRBV27 and TRBJ2-3, with a weak D call TRBD2 (6 bases). The CDR3 length is 13 residues. V shed 1 base and J shed 8 bases, with 10 bases lying between them. In germline, CDR1 is MNHEY, CDR2 SMNVEV (reference sequence). The CDR3, as DNA: TGTGCCAGCAGTTTATTCGGGAGTGGTACGCAGTATTTT. Its protein is CASSLFGSGTQYF.